Listed here is a single T cell receptor (beta chain). The sample is drawn from a study of cytomegalovirus exposure and HLA in healthy donors. The donors gave bone marrow, and they were healthy. PCR primers comprised 60 Vbeta and 13 Jbeta primers. The method was immunoSEQ multiplex PCR; TCRdb's version includes in-frame clones alone and lacks a portion of them. The table has approximately 260,000 clones, 84% seen once; the top ten hold 2% to 2.5%. The material sequenced was PBMCs. The clonotype comes from a woman in her forties in good health and CMV-seropositive.

The CDR3 is CASSGTSGYTGELFF. CDR3 bases: TGTGCCAGCAGTGGGACTAGCGGGTACACCGGGGAGCTGTTTTTT. The chain is built from TRBV28 and TRBJ2-2; 12 bases agree with TRBD2. V trimming: 5 bases; J trimming: 3 bases; junction bases outside the gene matches: 1. Germline lookup yields CDR1 MDHEN and CDR2 SYDVKM. This CDR3 is built from 15 residues.